The 20 T cell receptor beta chains reported below all come from one sample, sequenced in a study of T cells in Graves' hyperthyroidism and ophthalmopathy. The CDR3 regions of TCR beta were amplified from RNA transcripts. TCR CDR3 regions were first amplified by RT-PCR with HTBI primers. Each CDR3 protein is one row after TCRdb ran MiXCR on the multiplex PCR reads. The sample carries some 500,000 distinct CDR3 sequences, approximately 15% recorded once. The sample was blood. The receptors come from a woman between 18 and 29 years old with Graves' hyperthyroidism.

This clonotype was picked up a small number of times. The chain carries TRBV3-1 and TRBJ2-2; the D call may be TRBD1 or TRBD2 (5 bases each). The V gene lost 2 bases and the J gene lost 10 bases, with 17 bases spanning the gap. Germline lookup yields CDR1 LGHDT and CDR2 YNNKEL (reference sequence). This CDR3 comprises 15 residues. The CDR3 reads CASSQRGTPLEELFF. As DNA, the CDR3 is TGTGCCAGCAGCCAAAGAGGGACCCCCCTTGAGGAGCTGTTTTTT.

The chain couples TRBV9 to TRBJ1-2; TRBD1 agrees at 12 bases. V dropped 3 bases and J dropped 5; count of bases not matched to a gene: 8. CDR1 is SGDLS, CDR2 YYNGEE, per germline. The CDR3 loop spans 16 amino acids. The CDR3: CASSAGGTGGVYGYTF. DNA of the CDR3: TGTGCCAGCAGCGCGGGAGGGACAGGGGGCGTATATGGCTACACCTTC.

This clonotype came up many times. The chain links TRBV11-1 to TRBJ2-3, with D possibly being TRBD1 (6 bases). V was cut by 5 bases and J by 1 base, with 16 bases left in between. The CDR3 runs 16 residues. CDR1 SGHAT and CDR2 FQDESV come from the germline V gene (reference sequence). The CDR3 bases are TGTGCCAGCAGCATTACAGGGACCACCGGCACAGATACGCAGTATTTT. Protein: CASSITGTTGTDTQYF.

The chain employs TRBV4-1 and TRBJ2-7; either TRBD1 or TRBD2 may supply D (6 bases each). V lost 4 bases, J lost 2 bases, and 15 bases lay in between. Germline V gene data show CDR1 as MGHRA and CDR2 as YSYEKL. There are 15 residues in the CDR3. The DNA for the CDR3 is TGCGCCAGCAGCCCGGCGGAGGGGGTCCCCTACGAGCAGTACGTC. It codes for CASSPAEGVPYEQYV.

This clonotype has a count of ten or more. The genes are TRBV2 and TRBJ2-5; D unclear. With 2 bases removed from V and 5 bases from J, the gap between germline ends came to 3 bases. This CDR3 has 11 amino acids. CDR1 and CDR2 (germline): SNHLY, FYNNEI. As DNA, the CDR3 is TGTGCCAGCAGTGAATTGGAGACCCAGTACTTC. The encoded protein is CASSELETQYF.

This clonotype has at least ten counts. The V call is TRBV7-3, the J call TRBJ2-1; TRBD2 matches 9 bases. V lost 5 bases and J lost 7; bases outside the gene matches: 6. This CDR3 is built from 14 residues. Germline values: CDR1 SGHTA, CDR2 FQGTGA. The CDR3 spells CASSPKREANEQFF. The CDR3 region has the DNA TGTGCCAGCAGCCCGAAGCGGGAGGCTAATGAGCAGTTCTTC.

This clonotype occurred a few times. This chain links TRBV29-1 with TRBJ2-5; D is possibly TRBD2 (7 bases). The CDR3 has 11 residues. CDR1 SQVTM and CDR2 ANQGSEA come from the germline V gene. The CDR3 protein is CRGGQGETQYF. The CDR3 bases are TGCAGGGGGGGGCAGGGAGAGACCCAGTACTTC.

This clonotype was seen many times. The genes are TRBV18 and TRBJ1-1; D is possibly TRBD1 (5 bases). Germline assignment: CDR1 KGHSH and CDR2 LQKENI. The length of the CDR3 is 16 residues. Trimming cost V 0 bases and J 0 bases, with 11 bases left between them. This CDR3 reads CASSPPPGGVNTEAFF. In DNA form, the CDR3 reads TGTGCCAGCTCACCACCGCCGGGGGGGGTGAACACTGAAGCTTTCTTT. Filled out from reference TRBV18 and TRBJ1-1, the complete variable domain reads NAGVMQNPRHLVRRRGQEARLRCSPMKGHSHVYWYRQLPEEGLKFMVYLQKENIIDESGMPKERFSAEFPKEGPSILRIQQVVRGDSAAYFCASSPPPGGVNTEAFFGQGTRLTVV.

This clonotype occurred many times. CDR3 in amino acids: CASSGGISGEQYF. The CDR3 nucleotides read TGTGCCAGCAGTGGCGGGATATCTGGCGAGCAGTACTTC. The V gene is TRBV6-1, the J gene TRBJ2-7; possible D gene TRBD2, 6 bases. In germline, CDR1 is MNHNS, CDR2 SASEGT. This CDR3 has 13 residues. V lost 4 bases to trimming and J lost 6 bases, with 13 bases between them.

This clonotype has just a few counts. The rearrangement uses TRBV20-1 and TRBJ2-1; 16 bases are a match to TRBD2. CDR1 and CDR2 from the germline V gene are DFQATT and SNEGSKA (reference sequence). V lost 4 bases and J lost 12; bases outside the gene matches: 9. CDR3 size: 15 residues. The CDR3 nucleotides are TGCAGTGCTACAACGGGACTAGCGGGAGGGCCTAGGCAGTTCTTC. Translation: CSATTGLAGGPRQFF.

This clonotype has ten or more counts. The V and J genes are TRBV6-1 and TRBJ1-3; D may be TRBD1 (5 bases). The CDR3 covers 13 residues. Germline CDR1 and CDR2: MNHNS and SASEGT. Trimming took 7 bases from V and 2 from J, leaving 9 bases between them. DNA of the CDR3: TGTGCCAGCAAGGAGGGGACTGGAAACACCATATATTTT. Translating it yields CASKEGTGNTIYF.

This clonotype was recorded many times. This chain uses TRBV12-3 or TRBV12-4 with TRBJ2-3, with no clear D. Trimming cost V 5 bases and J 9 bases, with 24 bases left between them. The length of the CDR3 is 16 residues. This chain's CDR3 is CASSPLGREAKGTQYF. The CDR3 DNA reads TGTGCCAGCAGTCCCTTGGGCCGAGAGGCGAAAGGAACGCAGTATTTT.

This chain connects TRBV19 to TRBJ1-2; 8 bases agree with TRBD1. Per germline, CDR1 LNHDA and CDR2 SQIVND (reference sequence). V lost 11 bases, J lost 2 bases, and 19 bases stayed unmatched. The CDR3 totals 17 residues. The chain's CDR3 is CASLRQGTQFSNYGYTF. The CDR3 coding sequence is TGTGCCTCCCTTAGACAGGGGACGCAGTTTTCGAACTATGGCTACACCTTC. The full variable domain, rest sourced from reference TRBV19 and TRBJ1-2, is DGGITQSPKYLFRKEGQNVTLSCEQNLNHDAMYWYRQDPGQGLRLIYYSQIVNDFQKGDIAEGYSVSREKKESFPLTVTSAQKNPTAFYLCASLRQGTQFSNYGYTFGSGTRLTVV.

In nucleotides, the CDR3 is TGTGCCAGCAGCTTTAGAACCCCGAGGAGCACCGGGGAGCTGTTTTTT. The encoded protein is CASSFRTPRSTGELFF. The chain has TRBV5-6 and TRBJ2-2; D gene uncertain. CDR1 is SGHDT, CDR2 YYEEEE, per germline. CDR3 length equals 16 residues. V was pared by 2 bases and J by 4 bases, with 15 bases between. Looking up the rest from reference TRBV5-6 and TRBJ2-2 gives the full variable domain: DAGVTQSPTHLIKTRGQQVTLRCSPKSGHDTVSWYQQALGQGPQFIFQYYEEEERQRGNFPDRFSGHQFPNYSSELNVNALLLGDSALYLCASSFRTPRSTGELFFGEGSRLTVL.

At least ten counts were recorded for this clonotype. V usage is TRBV3-1 and J usage is TRBJ2-5, with TRBD2 identical over 15 bases. Germline V CDR1 and CDR2: LGHDT, YNNKEL (reference sequence). The V and J ends lost 5 bases and 5 bases, in that order; junction bases with no gene match: 9. This CDR3 region has 17 residues. The CDR3 coding sequence is TGTGCCAGCAGCAGGGGACTAGCGGGAGGAGGGGGTGAGACCCAGTACTTC. Encoded protein: CASSRGLAGGGGETQYF.

This clonotype occurred a few times. The V and J genes are TRBV19 and TRBJ2-1, with 11 bases aligning to TRBD2. Trimming cost V 7 bases and J 8 bases; bases outside gene matches: 13. The CDR3 runs 16 residues. The V gene's germline CDR1 is LNHDA and CDR2 SQIVND (reference sequence). The chain's CDR3 is CASTALAGVVSDEQFF. CDR3 bases: TGTGCCAGTACCGCACTAGCGGGAGTTGTAAGCGATGAGCAGTTCTTC.

The V and J genes are TRBV29-1 and TRBJ2-1, with D hard to call. The V end was cut by 3 bases, the J end by 2 bases, with 8 bases between. The CDR3 loop spans 13 amino acids. The germline CDR1 and CDR2 sequences are SQVTM and ANQGSEA. The CDR3 spells CSVERTAYNEQFF. DNA of the CDR3: TGCAGCGTTGAGAGAACAGCCTACAATGAGCAGTTCTTC.

In this sample, this clonotype turned up many times. This chain connects TRBV3-1 to TRBJ2-5; D might be TRBD2 (6 bases). CDR1 is LGHDT and CDR2 is YNNKEL in the germline V gene (reference sequence). CDR3 length: 15 residues. V shed 1 base and J shed 5 bases, with 14 bases lying between them. The CDR3 DNA reads TGTGCCAGCAGCCAAGCCCAACTAGCTGAGGAGACCCAGTACTTC. This codes for CASSQAQLAEETQYF.

The sample holds a few counts of this clonotype. The rearrangement joins TRBV20-1 to TRBJ2-7; D perhaps matches TRBD2 (7 bases). Trimming stripped 1 base from V and 2 bases from J, with 15 bases between. Germline CDR1 and CDR2: DFQATT and SNEGSKA (reference sequence). The CDR3 is made up of 15 amino acids. CDR3 sequence (DNA): TGCAGTGCTAGAGGGCCGGGGGGCGGGGCCTACGAGCAGTACTTC. The encoded protein is CSARGPGGGAYEQYF.

This clonotype was recorded at least ten times. V and J are TRBV19 and TRBJ1-5, with TRBD1 matching 9 bases. The germline gives CDR1 LNHDA, CDR2 SQIVND (reference sequence). This CDR3 comprises 13 residues. V shed 7 bases, J shed 6 bases, and the junction held 4 bases outside the gene matches. This CDR3 reads CASTPDRGQPQHF. CDR3 bases: TGTGCCAGTACCCCGGACAGGGGTCAGCCCCAGCATTTT.